The 6 T cell receptor beta chains presented below share a single source sample, sequenced in a study of T cell changes during pregnancy in multiple sclerosis. Assay used: immunoSEQ multiplex PCR; TCRdb lists only in-frame clones, some missing. The sample lists over 90,000 clones; approximately 90% were seen once. The source material was peripheral blood, sampled before pregnancy. The origin of the receptors is a female donor with multiple sclerosis, enrolled in a pregnancy study.

This clone was picked up a small number of times. The rearrangement uses TRBV6-1 and TRBJ2-2; possible D gene TRBD2, 5 bases. The CDR3 loop spans 13 amino acids. V shed 10 bases and J shed 2 bases, with 11 bases lying between them. Germline CDR1 and CDR2: MNHNS and SASEGT. In nucleotides, the CDR3 is TGTGCCATAAGCGGTGTCAACACCGGGGAGCTGTTTTTT. Protein: CAISGVNTGELFF.

The V and J genes are TRBV7-9 and TRBJ2-7, with D perhaps matching TRBD1 (5 bases). Per germline, CDR1 SEHNR and CDR2 FQNEAQ (reference sequence). There are 14 residues in the CDR3. The V end was cut by 1 base, the J end by 4 bases, with 11 bases between. The CDR3 DNA sequence: TGTGCCAGCAGCTTAGGACAGAATTATTACGAGCAGTACTTC. Its translation is CASSLGQNYYEQYF.

This clone has just one count. The chain employs TRBV5-1 and TRBJ2-3; D perhaps matches TRBD2 (5 bases). With 6 bases removed from V and 6 bases from J, the gap between germline ends came to 14 bases. Germline V gives CDR1 SGHRS, CDR2 YFSETQ. This CDR3 has 13 amino acids. In nucleotides, the CDR3 is TGCGCCAGCACCTCACTTGGGGAGGATACGCAGTATTTT. This encodes CASTSLGEDTQYF.

The chain has TRBV18 and TRBJ1-6, with a tentative D call TRBD1 (5 bases). V was clipped by 3 bases and J by 9 bases, with 15 bases between them. From germline, CDR1 is KGHSH and CDR2 LQKENI. The CDR3 length is 15 residues. The CDR3 protein is CASSPGTAESSPLHF. The CDR3 coding sequence is TGTGCCAGCTCACCCGGGACTGCCGAGAGTTCACCCCTCCACTTT.

The chain joins TRBV6-1 to TRBJ2-3; 7 bases are a match to TRBD2. Germline V CDR1 and CDR2: MNHNS, SASEGT. The CDR3 length is 14 residues. J lost 6 bases, V lost 4 bases, and 7 bases had no gene match. The CDR3 reads CASSAGTTSDTQYF. In nucleotides, the CDR3 is TGTGCCAGCAGTGCCGGGACTACGTCCGATACGCAGTATTTT.

The chain links TRBV15 to TRBJ1-1; D is unresolved. Looked up from germline, CDR1 is LNHNV and CDR2 is YYDKDF (reference sequence). Trimming removed 3 bases at V and 2 bases at J, with 10 bases between. CDR3 size: 14 residues. CDR3 nucleotide sequence: TGTGCCACCAGCAGTCGCGGAATTAACACTGAAGCTTTCTTT. Protein sequence: CATSSRGINTEAFF.